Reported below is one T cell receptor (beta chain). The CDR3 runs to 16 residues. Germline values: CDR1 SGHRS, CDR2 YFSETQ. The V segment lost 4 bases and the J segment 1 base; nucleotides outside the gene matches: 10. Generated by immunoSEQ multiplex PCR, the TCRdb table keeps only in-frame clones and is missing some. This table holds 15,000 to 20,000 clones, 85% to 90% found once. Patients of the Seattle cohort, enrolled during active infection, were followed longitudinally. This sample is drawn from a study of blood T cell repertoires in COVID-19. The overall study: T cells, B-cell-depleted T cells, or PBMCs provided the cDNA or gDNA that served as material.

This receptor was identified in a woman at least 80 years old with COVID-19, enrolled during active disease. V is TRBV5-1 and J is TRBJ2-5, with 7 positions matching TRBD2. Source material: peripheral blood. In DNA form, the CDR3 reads TGCGCCAGCAGCCAAGGGGTAGCGGGCCCCCAAGAGACCCAGTACTTC. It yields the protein CASSQGVAGPQETQYF.